This T cell receptor (beta chain) was obtained from a study of OX40 agonist ivuxolimab in advanced cancers. Repertoires were generated with immunoSEQ multiplex PCR, while TCRdb's copy carries only in-frame clones and drops some. The table shows over 95,000 clones, with over 75% occurring only once. CDR1 is SGHRS, CDR2 YFSETQ, per germline. The V end was cut by 0 bases, the J end by 4 bases, with 10 bases between. The CDR3 sequence is 14 residues long. The sequenced sample was CD4+ or CD8+ T cells sorted from blood, obtained in a trial of the OX40 agonist ivuxolimab. The clonotype was recovered from an adult with an advanced solid tumor such as melanoma, head and neck, liver or kidney cancer. This chain joins TRBV5-1 and TRBJ2-5, with unresolved D. CDR3 nucleotides: TGCGCCAGCAGCTTGGGCACCCGGGCAGAGACCCAGTACTTC. Translation: CASSLGTRAETQYF.